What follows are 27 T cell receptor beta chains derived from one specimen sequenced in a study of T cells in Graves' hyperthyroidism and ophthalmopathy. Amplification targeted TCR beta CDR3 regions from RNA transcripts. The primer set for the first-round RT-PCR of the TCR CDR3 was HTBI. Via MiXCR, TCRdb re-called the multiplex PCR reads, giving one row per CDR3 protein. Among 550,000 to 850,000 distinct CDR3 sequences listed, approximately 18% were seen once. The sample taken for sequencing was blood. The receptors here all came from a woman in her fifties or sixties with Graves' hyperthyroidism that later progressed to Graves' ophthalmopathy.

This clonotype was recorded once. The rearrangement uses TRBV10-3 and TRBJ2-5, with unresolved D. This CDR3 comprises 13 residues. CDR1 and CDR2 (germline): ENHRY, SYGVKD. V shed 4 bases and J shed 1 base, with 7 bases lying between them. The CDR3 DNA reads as TGTGCCATCAGTGCTACCAGCCAAGAGACCCAGTACTTC. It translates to CAISATSQETQYF.

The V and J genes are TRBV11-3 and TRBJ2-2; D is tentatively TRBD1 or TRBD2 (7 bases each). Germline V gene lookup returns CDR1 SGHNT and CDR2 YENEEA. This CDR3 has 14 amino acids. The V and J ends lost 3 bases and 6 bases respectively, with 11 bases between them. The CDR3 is CASSFRGGAGELFF. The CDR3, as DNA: TGTGCCAGCAGCTTCAGGGGGGGGGCCGGGGAGCTGTTTTTT.

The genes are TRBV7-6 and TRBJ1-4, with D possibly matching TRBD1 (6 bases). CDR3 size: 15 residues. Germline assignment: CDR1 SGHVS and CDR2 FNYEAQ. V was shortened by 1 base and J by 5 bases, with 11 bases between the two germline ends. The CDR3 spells CASSLDWGANEKLFF. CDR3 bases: TGTGCCAGCAGCTTAGATTGGGGGGCCAATGAAAAACTGTTTTTT.

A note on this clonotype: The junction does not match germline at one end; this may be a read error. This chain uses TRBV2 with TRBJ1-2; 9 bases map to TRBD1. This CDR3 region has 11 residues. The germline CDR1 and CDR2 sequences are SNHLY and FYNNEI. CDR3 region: CASSEVRDRVF. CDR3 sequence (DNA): TGTGCCAGCAGTGAAGTCCGGGACAGGGTCTTC.

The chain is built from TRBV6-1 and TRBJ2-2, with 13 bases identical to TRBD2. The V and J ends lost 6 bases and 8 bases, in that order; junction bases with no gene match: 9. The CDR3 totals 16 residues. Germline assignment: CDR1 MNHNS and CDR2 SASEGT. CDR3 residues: CASRLTSGGAMGELFF. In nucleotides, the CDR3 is TGTGCCAGCAGACTAACTAGCGGGGGGGCTATGGGGGAGCTGTTTTTT.

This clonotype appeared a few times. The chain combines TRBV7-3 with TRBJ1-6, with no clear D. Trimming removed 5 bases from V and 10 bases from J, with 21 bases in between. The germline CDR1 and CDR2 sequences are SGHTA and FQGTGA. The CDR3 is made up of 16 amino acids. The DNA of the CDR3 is TGTGCCAGCAGCGCGGATGTGCGGGTGGGATCATCACCCCTCCACTTT. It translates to CASSADVRVGSSPLHF. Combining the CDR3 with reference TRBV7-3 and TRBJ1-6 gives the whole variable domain GAGVSQTPSNKVTEKGKYVELRCDPISGHTALYWYRQSLGQGPEFLIYFQGTGAADDSGLPNDRFFAVRPEGSVSTLKIQRTERGDSAVYLCASSADVRVGSSPLHFGNGTRLTVT.

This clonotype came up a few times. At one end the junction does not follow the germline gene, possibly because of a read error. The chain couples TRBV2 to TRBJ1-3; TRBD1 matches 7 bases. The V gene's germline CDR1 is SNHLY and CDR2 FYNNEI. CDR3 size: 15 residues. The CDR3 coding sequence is TGTGCCAGCATGACAGGGTATGCTGCTGGAAGCACCATATATTTT. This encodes CASMTGYAAGSTIYF.

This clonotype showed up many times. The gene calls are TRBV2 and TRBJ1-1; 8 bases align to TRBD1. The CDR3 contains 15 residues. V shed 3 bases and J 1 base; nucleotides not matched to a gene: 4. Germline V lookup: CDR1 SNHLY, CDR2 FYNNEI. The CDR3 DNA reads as TGTGCCAGCAGTGACAGGGGGCTGGGGAACACTGAAGCTTTCTTT. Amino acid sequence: CASSDRGLGNTEAFF.

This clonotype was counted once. CDR3 protein: CAIRARLSGNEKLFF. DNA for the CDR3: TGTGCCATCAGGGCAAGATTGAGCGGTAATGAAAAACTGTTTTTT. This chain links TRBV10-3 with TRBJ1-4; no reliable D call. Germline CDR1 is ENHRY and CDR2 is SYGVKD. Deletions cut 6 bases from V and 4 bases from J, with 15 bases between. CDR3 size: 15 residues.

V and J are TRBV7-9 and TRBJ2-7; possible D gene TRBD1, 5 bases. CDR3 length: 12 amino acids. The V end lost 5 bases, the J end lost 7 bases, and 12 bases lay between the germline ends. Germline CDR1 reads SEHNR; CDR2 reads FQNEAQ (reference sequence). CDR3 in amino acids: CASSQADREQYF. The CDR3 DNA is TGTGCCAGCAGCCAAGCCGACAGAGAGCAGTACTTC.

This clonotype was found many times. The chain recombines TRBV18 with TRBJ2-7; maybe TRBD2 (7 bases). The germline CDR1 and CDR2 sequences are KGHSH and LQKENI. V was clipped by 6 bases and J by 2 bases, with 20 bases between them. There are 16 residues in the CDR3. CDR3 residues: CASSPGGTQTAYEQYF. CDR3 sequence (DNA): TGTGCCAGCTCCCCGGGGGGCACCCAGACGGCCTACGAGCAGTACTTC.

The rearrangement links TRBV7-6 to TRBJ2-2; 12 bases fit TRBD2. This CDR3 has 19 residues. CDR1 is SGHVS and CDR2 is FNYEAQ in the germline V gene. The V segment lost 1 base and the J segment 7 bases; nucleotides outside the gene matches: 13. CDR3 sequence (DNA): TGTGCCAGCAGCTTAGGATCGCCTAGCGGGGGGGATTTCGGCGGGGAGCTGTTTTTT. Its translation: CASSLGSPSGGDFGGELFF.

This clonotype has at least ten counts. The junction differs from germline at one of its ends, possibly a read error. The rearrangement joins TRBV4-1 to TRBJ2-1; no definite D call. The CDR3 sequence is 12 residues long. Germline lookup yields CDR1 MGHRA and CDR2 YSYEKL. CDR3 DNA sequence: TGTGCCAGCAGCCAAGGTGGGAATGAGCAGTTCTTC. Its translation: CASSQGGNEQFF.

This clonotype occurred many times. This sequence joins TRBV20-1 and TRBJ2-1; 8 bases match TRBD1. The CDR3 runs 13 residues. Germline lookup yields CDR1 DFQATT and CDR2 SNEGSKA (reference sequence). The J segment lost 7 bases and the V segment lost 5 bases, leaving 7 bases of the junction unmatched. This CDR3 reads CSAPRTGWNEQFF. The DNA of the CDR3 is TGCAGTGCTCCTAGGACAGGGTGGAATGAGCAGTTCTTC.

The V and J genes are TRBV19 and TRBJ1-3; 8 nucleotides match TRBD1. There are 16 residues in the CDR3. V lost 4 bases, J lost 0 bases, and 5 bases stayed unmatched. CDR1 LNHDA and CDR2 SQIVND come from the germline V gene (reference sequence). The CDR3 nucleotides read TGTGCCAGTAGTACCGCGACAGGGGTCTCTGGAAACACCATATATTTT. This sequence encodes CASSTATGVSGNTIYF.

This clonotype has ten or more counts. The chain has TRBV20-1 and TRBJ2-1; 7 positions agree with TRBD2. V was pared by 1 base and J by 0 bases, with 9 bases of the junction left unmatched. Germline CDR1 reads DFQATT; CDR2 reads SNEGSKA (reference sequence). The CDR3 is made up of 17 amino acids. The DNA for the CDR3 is TGCAGTGCTAGAGTAGGGGCACTAGCGAGCTCCTACAATGAGCAGTTCTTC. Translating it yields CSARVGALASSYNEQFF.

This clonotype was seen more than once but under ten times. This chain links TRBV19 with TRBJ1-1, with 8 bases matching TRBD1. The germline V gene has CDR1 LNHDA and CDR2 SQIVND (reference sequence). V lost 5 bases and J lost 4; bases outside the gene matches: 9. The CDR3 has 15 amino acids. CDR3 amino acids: CASSPSTGVLTEAFF. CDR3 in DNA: TGTGCCAGTAGTCCGTCGACAGGGGTGCTCACTGAAGCTTTCTTT.

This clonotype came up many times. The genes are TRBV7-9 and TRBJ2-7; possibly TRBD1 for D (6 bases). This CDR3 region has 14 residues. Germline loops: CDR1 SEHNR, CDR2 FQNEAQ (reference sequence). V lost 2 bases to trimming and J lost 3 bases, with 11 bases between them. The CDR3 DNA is TGTGCCAGCAGCTTATCTACAGGGATCTACGAGCAGTACTTC. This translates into CASSLSTGIYEQYF.

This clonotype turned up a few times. The CDR3 protein is CASSPDGDMYEQYF. DNA of the CDR3: TGTGCCAGCAGCCCGGACGGGGATATGTACGAGCAGTACTTC. This rearrangement joins TRBV7-2 to TRBJ2-7; weak D call: TRBD2 (5 bases). Germline CDR1 SGHTA, CDR2 FQGNSA. This CDR3 spans 14 amino acids. Trimming took off 5 bases at V and 4 bases at J, with 15 bases between the two ends.

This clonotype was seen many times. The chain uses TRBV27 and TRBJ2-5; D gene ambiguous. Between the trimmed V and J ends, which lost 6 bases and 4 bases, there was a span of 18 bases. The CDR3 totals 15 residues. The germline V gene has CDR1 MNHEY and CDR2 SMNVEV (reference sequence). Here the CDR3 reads CASSSQALVGETQYF. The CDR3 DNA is TGTGCCAGCAGCTCACAAGCATTGGTCGGAGAGACCCAGTACTTC.

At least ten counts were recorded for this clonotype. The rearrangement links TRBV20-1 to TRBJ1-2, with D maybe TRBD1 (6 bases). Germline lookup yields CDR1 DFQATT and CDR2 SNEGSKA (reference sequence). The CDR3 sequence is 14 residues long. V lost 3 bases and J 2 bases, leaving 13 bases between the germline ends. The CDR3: CSARANRANYGYTF. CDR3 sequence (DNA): TGCAGTGCTAGGGCCAACAGGGCCAACTATGGCTACACCTTC.

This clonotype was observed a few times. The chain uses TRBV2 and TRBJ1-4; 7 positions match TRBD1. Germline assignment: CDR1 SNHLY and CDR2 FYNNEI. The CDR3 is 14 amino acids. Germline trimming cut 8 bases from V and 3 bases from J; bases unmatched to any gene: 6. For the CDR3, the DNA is TGTGCCAGCGGAGAGACAGGGTCTAATGAAAAACTGTTTTTT. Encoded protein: CASGETGSNEKLFF. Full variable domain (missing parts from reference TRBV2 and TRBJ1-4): EPEVTQTPSHQVTQMGQEVILRCVPISNHLYFYWYRQILGQKVEFLVSFYNNEISEKSEIFDDQFSVERPDGSNFTLKIRSTKLEDSAMYFCASGETGSNEKLFFGSGTQLSVL.

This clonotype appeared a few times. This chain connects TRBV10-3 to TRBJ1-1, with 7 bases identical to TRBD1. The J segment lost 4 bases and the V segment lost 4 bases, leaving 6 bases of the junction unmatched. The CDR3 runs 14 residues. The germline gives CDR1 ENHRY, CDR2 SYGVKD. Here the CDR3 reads CAISGRPGGTEAFF. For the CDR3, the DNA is TGTGCCATCAGTGGAAGACCAGGGGGCACTGAAGCTTTCTTT.

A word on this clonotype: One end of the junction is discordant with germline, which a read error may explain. The CDR3 region is CSARVPGQEAQYF. DNA for the CDR3: TGCAGTGCTAGGGTTCCAGGGCAAGAGGCCCAGTACTTC. The rearrangement links TRBV20-1 to TRBJ2-5; maybe TRBD1 (5 bases). This CDR3 is built from 13 residues. The germline V gene encodes CDR1 DFQATT and CDR2 SNEGSKA (reference sequence).

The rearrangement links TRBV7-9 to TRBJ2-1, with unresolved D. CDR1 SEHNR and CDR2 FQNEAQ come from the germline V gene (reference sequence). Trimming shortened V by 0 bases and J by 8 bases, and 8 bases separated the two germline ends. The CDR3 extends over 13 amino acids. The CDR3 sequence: CASSLALVDEQFF. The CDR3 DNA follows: TGTGCCAGCAGCTTAGCGCTTGTAGATGAGCAGTTCTTC.

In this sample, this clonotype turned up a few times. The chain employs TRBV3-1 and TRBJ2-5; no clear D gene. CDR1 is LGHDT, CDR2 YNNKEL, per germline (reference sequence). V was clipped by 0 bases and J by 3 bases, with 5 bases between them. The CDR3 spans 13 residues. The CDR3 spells CASSQDLEETQYF. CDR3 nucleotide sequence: TGTGCCAGCAGCCAAGACCTAGAAGAGACCCAGTACTTC.

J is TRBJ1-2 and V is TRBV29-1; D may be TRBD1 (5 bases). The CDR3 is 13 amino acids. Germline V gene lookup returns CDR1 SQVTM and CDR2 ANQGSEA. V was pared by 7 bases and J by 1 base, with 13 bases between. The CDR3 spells CSAKTTVNYGYTF. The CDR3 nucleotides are TGCAGCGCTAAAACGACAGTTAACTATGGCTACACCTTC.